This T cell receptor beta chain comes out of a study of blood T cell repertoires in COVID-19. Study in general: Sites in the United States, Italy and Spain provided acute and convalescent COVID-19 samples.

The study recruited people aged 18 to 89 years across roughly 23 US areas. Categorization into cohorts depended on clinical history that participants reported. Methods used by the authors: Amplifying reference gene primers gave estimates of nucleated cell counts. Assay used: immunoSEQ multiplex PCR; TCRdb lists only in-frame clones, some missing. The DNA gave D and trimming, while V, J and clone size come from that table. The sample contains a few hundred thousand clones, roughly nine tenths of which appear only once. Sequenced material: PBMCs or T cells enriched from blood (not recorded which). The clonotype was recovered from a woman in her 30s who had recovered from COVID-19.

CDR3 sequence (DNA): TGTGCCAGCAGCTTAGAAGTTGCGGTCTCCTACGAGCAGTACTTC. It yields the protein CASSLEVAVSYEQYF. V is TRBV11-2 and J is TRBJ2-7; D is undetermined. CDR3 length: 15 amino acids. Trimming took 0 bases from V and 0 from J, leaving 9 bases between them. The germline CDR1 and CDR2 sequences are SGHAT and FQNNGV.